This note documents a single T cell receptor beta chain sequence. This entry is derived from a study of blood T cell repertoires in COVID-19. After removal of 1 base from V and 4 bases from J, the junction contained 7 bases not matched to a gene. CDR1 and CDR2 from the germline V gene are LNHDA and SQIVND (reference sequence). This CDR3 has 16 amino acids. Original analysis: Amplification from reference gene primers served as the basis for estimated nucleated cell counts. This table comes from immunoSEQ multiplex PCR, and its TCRdb copy is limited to in-frame clones, with some not included. Clonal size and the V and J genes are those of that table, whereas D and trimming came from the DNA. The sample yields around 210,000 clones, about 82% seen once.

This chain links TRBV19 with TRBJ2-3; 8 nucleotides match TRBD1. Sequencing used peripheral blood. The sequence came from a man aged 50-59 years with COVID-19, enrolled during active disease. CDR3 DNA sequence: TGTGCCAGTAGTATAGTTAGTGGGACAGGTGCAGATACGCAGTATTTT. Translated: CASSIVSGTGADTQYF.